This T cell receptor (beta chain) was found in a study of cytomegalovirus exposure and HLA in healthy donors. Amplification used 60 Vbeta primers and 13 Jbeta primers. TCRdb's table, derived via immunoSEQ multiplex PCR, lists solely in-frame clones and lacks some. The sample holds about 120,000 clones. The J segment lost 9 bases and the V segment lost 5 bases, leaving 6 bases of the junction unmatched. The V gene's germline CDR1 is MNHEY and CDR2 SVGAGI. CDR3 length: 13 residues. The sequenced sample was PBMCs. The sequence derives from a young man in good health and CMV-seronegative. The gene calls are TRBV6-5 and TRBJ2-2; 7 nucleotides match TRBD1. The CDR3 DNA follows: TGTGCCAGCAGTCTATGGGACAGCCGGGAGCTGTTTTTT. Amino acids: CASSLWDSRELFF.